These T cell receptor beta chains were read from a single sample in a study of cytomegalovirus exposure and HLA in healthy donors. Assay used: immunoSEQ multiplex PCR; TCRdb lists only in-frame clones, some missing. The sample holds about 180,000 clones, approximately 78% seen once. Sequenced input: PBMCs. These receptors originate from a human donor in good health. CDR3s include the opening cysteine and the closing phenylalanine or tryptophan. Each record gives: J gene, D gene, V gene, clone size, CDR3 DNA, CDR3 protein. A D gene is named only where the DNA matches it firmly. Size is omitted from some rows. Given values are once, few, many or a class for expanded clones.

>TRBJ1-2|NA|TRBV7-2|NA
TGTGCCAGCAGCTTAGAACGGCAGGTGATCTATGGCTACACCTTC
CASSLERQVIYGYTF
>TRBJ1-5|NA|TRBV19|NA
TGTGCCAGTAGTATCGCCGGGAGTAGCAATCAGCCCCAGCATTTT
CASSIAGSSNQPQHF
>TRBJ2-1|TRBD1|TRBV2|once
TGTGCCAGAGCCGGGACAGGGAGGAATGAGCAGTTCTTC
CARAGTGRNEQFF
>TRBJ2-7|NA|TRBV7-6|NA
TGTGCCAGCAGCCAACAGGGCTACGAGCAGTACTTC
CASSQQGYEQYF
>TRBJ2-2|TRBD1|TRBV5-8|few
TGTGCCAGCCGGGACAGGGGGAACACCGGGGAGCTGTTTTTT
CASRDRGNTGELFF
>TRBJ2-5|NA|TRBV5-4|NA
TGTGCCAGCAGCTTGGTTGGTCACCGCTCGGGGGAGACCCAGTACTTC
CASSLVGHRSGETQYF
>TRBJ1-2|NA|TRBV9|NA
TGTGCCAGCAGCGTAGCTGGCCCTGGCTACACCTTC
CASSVAGPGYTF
>TRBJ2-6|NA|TRBV5-4|NA
TGTGCCAGCAGCCCATTGAGGGGGGCCAACGTCCTGACTTTC
CASSPLRGANVLTF
>TRBJ2-5|TRBD2|TRBV2|NA
TGTGCCAGCAGCCCCACGGGGGGGCCGGAGACCCAGTACTTC
CASSPTGGPETQYF
>TRBJ2-7|TRBD2|TRBV2|NA
TGTGCCAGCAGTCCCCTTAGCGGGGATGTCGAGCAGTACTTC
CASSPLSGDVEQYF
>TRBJ1-2|NA|TRBV4-1|NA
TGCGCCAGCAGCCAAGGCTACAGCTATGGCTACACCTTC
CASSQGYSYGYTF
>TRBJ2-3|NA|TRBV9|NA
TGTGCCAGCAGCGTAGGTCACTCCACAGATACGCAGTATTTT
CASSVGHSTDTQYF
>TRBJ2-7|TRBD1|TRBV7-2|few
TGTGCCAGCAGCCGACAGGGGATCTACGAGCAGTACTTC
CASSRQGIYEQYF
>TRBJ2-1|NA|TRBV6-1|NA
TGTGCCAGCAGTGGACTGTCCTACAATGAGCAGTTCTTC
CASSGLSYNEQFF
>TRBJ1-5|NA|TRBV7-2|NA
TGTGCCAGCAGCTTACCGAATCAGCCCCAGCATTTT
CASSLPNQPQHF
>TRBJ2-7|NA|TRBV5-1|once
TGCGCCAGCAGCTTGGCAGGGGCGAGCACCTACGAGCAGTACTTC
CASSLAGASTYEQYF
>TRBJ2-2|NA|TRBV18|NA
TGTGCCAGCTCATCTCGCGGCCTAGGGGTGAACACCGGGGAGCTGTTTTTT
CASSSRGLGVNTGELFF
>TRBJ2-1|TRBD2|TRBV18|once
TGTGCCAGCTCACTCCTAGCGGGGGGGGACAATGAGCAGTTCTTC
CASSLLAGGDNEQFF
>TRBJ1-6|NA|TRBV7-6|once
TGTGCCAGCAGCTTAGATGGCCCACCCCTCCACTTT
CASSLDGPPLHF
>TRBJ2-3|TRBD2|TRBV9|NA
TGTGCCAGCAGCGTAGAGACTAGCGGGGGCACAGATACGCAGTATTTT
CASSVETSGGTDTQYF
>TRBJ1-2|NA|TRBV19|NA
TGTGCCAGTTGGAGGCAGGGACTTAACTATGGCTACACCTTC
CASWRQGLNYGYTF